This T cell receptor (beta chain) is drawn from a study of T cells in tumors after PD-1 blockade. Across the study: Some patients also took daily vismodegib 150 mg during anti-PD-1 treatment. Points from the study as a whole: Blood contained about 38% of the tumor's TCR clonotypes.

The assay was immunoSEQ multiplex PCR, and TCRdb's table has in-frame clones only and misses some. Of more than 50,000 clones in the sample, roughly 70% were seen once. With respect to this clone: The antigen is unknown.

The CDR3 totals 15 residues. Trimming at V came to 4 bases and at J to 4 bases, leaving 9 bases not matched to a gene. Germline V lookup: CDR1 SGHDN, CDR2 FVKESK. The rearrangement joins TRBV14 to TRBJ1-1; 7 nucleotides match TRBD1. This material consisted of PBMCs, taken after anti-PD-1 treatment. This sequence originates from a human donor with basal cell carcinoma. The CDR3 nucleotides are TGTGCCAGCAGCCCTCGGACAGGTTGGAGCACTGAAGCTTTCTTT. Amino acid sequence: CASSPRTGWSTEAFF.